The 10 T cell receptor beta chains listed next were all sequenced from one sample in a study of cytomegalovirus exposure and HLA in healthy donors. The PCR had 60 Vbeta and 13 Jbeta primers. TCRdb's table, derived via immunoSEQ multiplex PCR, lists solely in-frame clones and lacks some. This sample has approximately 160,000 clones; around three quarters occur once, and the top ten carry roughly 1.6%. The sample was PBMCs. Receptors were obtained from a man in his forties or fifties in good health and CMV-seronegative.

As for this clone: A read error may account for a junction end that differs from germline. The V gene is TRBV5-1, the J gene TRBJ2-6; a possible D gene is TRBD1 (5 bases). Germline CDR1 SGHRS, CDR2 YFSETQ. The CDR3 has 18 amino acids. The CDR3 nucleotides read TGCGCCAGCAGCTTGGCGGCAGGATCCACCTCTGGGGCCAACGGCCTGACTTTC. This translates into CASSLAAGSTSGANGLTF. The complete variable domain, with remaining parts taken from reference TRBV5-1 and TRBJ2-6, reads KAGVTQTPRYLIKTRGQQVTLSCSPISGHRSVSWYQQTPGQGLQFLFEYFSETQRNKGNFPGRFSGRQFSNSRSEMNVSTLELGDSALYLCASSLAAGSTSGANGLTFGAGSRLTVL.

The CDR3 coding sequence is TGTGCCAGCAGCTTAGGGACAGGGAGTTATGGCTACACCTTC. This sequence encodes CASSLGTGSYGYTF. V gene TRBV13 combines with J gene TRBJ1-2; 7 positions match TRBD1. CDR1 and CDR2 from the germline V gene are PRHDT and FYEKMQ (reference sequence). V trimming: 0 bases; J trimming: 5 bases; junction bases outside the gene matches: 3. CDR3 length: 14 amino acids. The full variable domain, completed using reference TRBV13 and TRBJ1-2, is AAGVIQSPRHLIKEKRETATLKCYPIPRHDTVYWYQQGPGQDPQFLISFYEKMQSDKGSIPDRFSAQQFSDYHSELNMSSLELGDSALYFCASSLGTGSYGYTFGSGTRLTVV.

The chain links TRBV28 to TRBJ2-7; D possibly corresponds to TRBD2 (5 bases). The V end lost 6 bases, the J end lost 7 bases, and 13 bases lay between the germline ends. CDR1 is MDHEN, CDR2 SYDVKM, per germline. This CDR3 is built from 12 residues. CDR3 DNA sequence: TGTGCCAGCAGCTTAAGTGAGGGAGAGCAGTACGTC. Translating it yields CASSLSEGEQYV.

The chain is built from TRBV27 and TRBJ1-1; D gene unclear. The CDR3 runs to 11 residues. V was pared by 7 bases and J by 5 bases, with 8 bases between. Per germline, CDR1 MNHEY and CDR2 SMNVEV (reference sequence). Written as DNA, the CDR3 is TGTGCCAGCAATCGAGGAACTGAAGCTTTCTTT. Amino acids: CASNRGTEAFF.

The chain couples TRBV28 to TRBJ1-2; unclear D gene. This CDR3 is built from 11 residues. Trimming shortened V by 3 bases and J by 6 bases, and 5 bases separated the two germline ends. Germline V CDR1 and CDR2: MDHEN, SYDVKM. CDR3 residues: CASSFRDGYTF. DNA for the CDR3: TGTGCCAGCAGTTTTCGGGATGGCTACACCTTC.

In DNA, the CDR3 is TGTGCCAGCAGCCTAGCGGGAGGGCCCAGGAACGAGCAGTACGTC. Protein product: CASSLAGGPRNEQYV. The rearrangement links TRBV21-1 to TRBJ2-7; the tabulated D call, TRBD2, remains unverified against the DNA. TRBV21-1 constitutes a pseudogene. The CDR3 is 15 amino acids.

This chain connects TRBV29-1 to TRBJ1-1; TRBD1 might be the D (5 bases). The CDR3 runs 13 residues. Germline CDR1 SQVTM, CDR2 ANQGSEA. Trimming stripped 4 bases from V and 5 bases from J, with 14 bases between. The CDR3 here is CSVAGAVGTEAFF. In DNA, the CDR3 is TGCAGCGTTGCTGGGGCTGTGGGGACTGAAGCTTTCTTT. The full variable domain, rest sourced from reference TRBV29-1 and TRBJ1-1, is SAVISQKPSRDICQRGTSLTIQCQVDSQVTMMFWYRQQPGQSLTLIATANQGSEATYESGFVIDKFPISRPNLTFSTLTVSNMSPEDSSIYLCSVAGAVGTEAFFGQGTRLTVV.

CDR3 amino acids: CASSESSLPTRQYF. DNA of the CDR3: TGCGCCAGCAGTGAGTCTTCCCTCCCTACGAGGCAGTACTTC. The J gene is TRBJ2-7, the V gene TRBV10-2, with D uncertain. The CDR3 totals 14 residues. The germline CDR1 and CDR2 sequences are WSHSY and SAAADI. V was shortened by 0 bases and J by 9 bases, with 15 bases between the two germline ends.

This clone has only a few counts. The V call is TRBV21-1, the J call TRBJ2-1; the tabulated D call, TRBD1, remains unverified against the DNA. TRBV21-1 is assigned pseudogene status. CDR3 length: 14 residues. The CDR3 nucleotides are TGTGCCCGACCCAATCAGGGTGTCCCCCATGAGCAGTTCTTC. Its translation: CARPNQGVPHEQFF.

The chain recombines TRBV27 with TRBJ1-2; tentatively, D is TRBD1 (6 bases). The CDR3 covers 14 residues. Germline V gene data show CDR1 as MNHEY and CDR2 as SMNVEV (reference sequence). V lost 6 bases to trimming and J lost 8 bases, with 19 bases between them. In DNA, the CDR3 is TGTGCCAGCAGCCGTACAGGGTTTAATGAGGGCTACACCTTC. The encoded protein is CASSRTGFNEGYTF.